This TCR beta chain was captured by sequencing in a study of identical twins. Whole-study findings and limits: In cord blood, abundant beta clonotypes had fewer insertions; memory showed no trend. For out-of-frame alpha sequences shared by twins, low generation probability was in excess.

Unique molecular identifiers were in the cDNA, with template-switch universal primer binding. TCRdb recomputed calls from the 5' RACE reads with MiXCR, one row per CDR3 protein. The repertoire has more than 200,000 distinct CDR3 sequences, over 12% of them found once; the top ten carry 7% to 9.5%. This clonotype was detected only a few times. The antigen is undetermined. The CDR3 is made up of 13 amino acids. Germline CDR1 and CDR2: DFQATT and SNEGSKA (reference sequence). V was trimmed by 6 bases and J by 0 bases, leaving 11 bases between them. The sample comprised memory (CD45RO+) T cells sorted from blood. The chain couples TRBV20-1 to TRBJ1-1; a possible D gene is TRBD1 (6 bases). The source of this sequence is a woman between 18 and 29 years old in good health. The CDR3 sequence is CSAGQFMNTEAFF. The CDR3 nucleotides are TGCAGTGCAGGACAGTTCATGAACACTGAAGCTTTCTTT.